The text below deals with one T cell receptor (beta chain). This record belongs to a study of blood T cell repertoires in COVID-19. Study details: The origin of the acute and convalescent COVID-19 samples was the United States, Italy and Spain. Nucleic acid was either cDNA or gDNA, and it came from T cells, B-cell-depleted T cells, or PBMCs.

As originally analysed: From reference gene primer amplification, estimates of nucleated cell counts were derived. Here immunoSEQ multiplex PCR was the method, and the copy in TCRdb shows in-frame clones only, minus some. The V and J calls and clone size come from that table; D and trimming were worked out from the DNA. The sample contains approximately 170,000 clones, roughly nine tenths of which appear only once. Input material: peripheral blood. The clonotype comes from a woman aged 70 to 79 with acute or convalescent COVID-19.

In DNA, the CDR3 is TGTGCCAGCAGGGGACATAACACCGGGGAGCTGTTTTTT. Protein: CASRGHNTGELFF. This sequence joins TRBV6-5 and TRBJ2-2; the D gene is possibly TRBD1 (6 bases). Germline CDR1 and CDR2: MNHEY and SVGAGI. Trimming pared 6 bases from V and 2 bases from J, leaving 7 bases between. The CDR3 extends over 13 amino acids.